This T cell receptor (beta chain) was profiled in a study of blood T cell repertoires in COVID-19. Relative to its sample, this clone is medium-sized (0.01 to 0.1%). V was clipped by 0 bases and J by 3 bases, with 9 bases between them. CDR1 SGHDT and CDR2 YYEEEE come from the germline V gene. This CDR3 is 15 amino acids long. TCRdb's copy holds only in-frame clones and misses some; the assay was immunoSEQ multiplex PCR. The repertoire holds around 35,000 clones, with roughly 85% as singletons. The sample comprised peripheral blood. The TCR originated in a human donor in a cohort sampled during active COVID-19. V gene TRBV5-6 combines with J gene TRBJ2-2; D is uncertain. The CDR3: CASSLEQWDTGELFF. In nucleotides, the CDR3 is TGTGCCAGCAGCTTGGAACAGTGGGACACCGGGGAGCTGTTTTTT.